Listed below are T cell receptor beta chains from one sample, sequenced in a study of shared clonotypes between healthy human individuals. TCRdb keeps only in-frame clones here, not all; method: immunoSEQ multiplex PCR. The sample lists 100,000 or so clones; approximately 70% were seen once. The specimen was memory CD8+ T cells sorted from blood. The receptors stem from a woman in her twenties or thirties in good health. CDR3s include the opening cysteine and the closing phenylalanine or tryptophan. The D gene is left open where the match is weak. Only some rows state a clone size, as once, few, many or a class for expanded clones.

CDR3aa,CDR3nt,d_gene,j_gene,abundance,v_gene
CASSSFTDTQYF,TGTGCCAGCAGCTCGTTCACAGATACGCAGTATTTT,NA,TRBJ2-3,NA,TRBV11-2
CASSSDGVLGNEQYF,TGTGCCAGCAGCTCCGACGGGGTGCTGGGTAACGAGCAGTACTTC,NA,TRBJ2-7,medium-sized,TRBV7-9
CASSSPKGKGTDTQYF,TGTGCCAGCAGTTCCCCGAAAGGGAAGGGCACAGATACGCAGTATTTT,NA,TRBJ2-3,NA,TRBV27
CASSDGTGGHEQYF,TGTGCCAGCAGTGATGGGACAGGGGGCCACGAGCAGTACTTC,TRBD1,TRBJ2-7,NA,TRBV27
CASSGGLTSGNTWELFF,TGTGCCAGCAGTGGGGGGTTGACTAGCGGTAACACGTGGGAGCTGTTTTTT,TRBD2,TRBJ2-2,NA,TRBV2
CASSEVTGEKETQYF,TGTGCCAGCAGTGAAGTTACAGGAGAGAAAGAGACCCAGTACTTC,NA,TRBJ2-5,NA,TRBV6-1
CASSRDGTGEADTQYF,TGTGCCAGCAGCAGGGATGGGACAGGGGAAGCAGATACGCAGTATTTT,TRBD1,TRBJ2-3,many,TRBV13
CASSLGGFGELFF,TGTGCCAGCAGCTTAGGGGGCTTCGGGGAGCTGTTTTTT,NA,TRBJ2-2,NA,TRBV7-8
CASSRVGGNYNEQFF,TGCGCCAGCAGCCGTGTGGGGGGAAACTACAATGAGCAGTTCTTC,NA,TRBJ2-1,NA,TRBV4-1
CASSLILDSNQPQHF,TGTGCCAGCAGTTTAATTTTGGATAGCAATCAGCCCCAGCATTTT,NA,TRBJ1-5,NA,TRBV28